This TCR beta chain originates from a study of cytomegalovirus exposure and HLA in healthy donors. Remarks on this clone: Antigen specificity is unknown.

The method was immunoSEQ multiplex PCR; TCRdb's version includes in-frame clones alone and lacks a portion of them. The data contain around 60,000 clones, over 85% of them singletons. Findings of the study overall: Across donors, most TCRs were seen rarely, yet some public ones were widespread.

The source of this sequence is a man aged 18 to 30 in good health and CMV-seropositive. The sequencing sample was made of PBMCs.

CDR3: CATSREAGQPQHF. The CDR3 DNA follows: TGTGCCACCAGCAGAGAAGCAGGGCAGCCCCAGCATTTT. The chain has TRBV15 and TRBJ1-5, with a weak D call TRBD1 (5 bases). Deletions cut 0 bases from V and 7 bases from J, with 7 bases between. This CDR3 is 13 amino acids long. Germline CDR1 and CDR2: LNHNV and YYDKDF (reference sequence).